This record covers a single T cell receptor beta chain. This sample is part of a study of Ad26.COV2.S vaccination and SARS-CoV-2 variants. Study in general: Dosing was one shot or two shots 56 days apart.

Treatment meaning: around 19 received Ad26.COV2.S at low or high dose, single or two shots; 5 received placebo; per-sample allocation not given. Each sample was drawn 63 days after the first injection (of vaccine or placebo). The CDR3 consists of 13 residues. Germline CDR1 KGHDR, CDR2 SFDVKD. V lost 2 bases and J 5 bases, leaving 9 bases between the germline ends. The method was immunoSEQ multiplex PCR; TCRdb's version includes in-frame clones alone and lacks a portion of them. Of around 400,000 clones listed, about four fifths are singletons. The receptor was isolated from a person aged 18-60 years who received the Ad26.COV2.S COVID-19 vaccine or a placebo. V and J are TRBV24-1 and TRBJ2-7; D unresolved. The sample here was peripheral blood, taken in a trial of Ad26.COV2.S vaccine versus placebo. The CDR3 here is CATSDSPAHEQYF. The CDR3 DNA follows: TGTGCCACCAGTGATTCCCCGGCCCACGAGCAGTACTTC.